This T cell receptor beta chain came from a study of blood T cell repertoires in COVID-19. About the study: In each case, the material was cDNA or gDNA derived from T cells, B-cell-depleted T cells, or PBMCs.

In the source study's methods: Estimation of nucleated cell counts relied on the amplification of reference gene primers. TCRdb's copy holds only in-frame clones and misses some; the assay was immunoSEQ multiplex PCR. From that table come the V and J calls and clone size; the DNA was used to work out D and trimming. The top ten clones hold about 0.76% of a sample with about 200,000 clones, approximately 94% of them seen once. The CDR3 loop spans 14 amino acids. Germline V gene data show CDR1 as SQVTM and CDR2 as ANQGSEA. V was pared by 6 bases and J by 5 bases, with 19 bases between. Sequencing was performed on peripheral blood. The receptor was derived from a man between 25 and 39 years old with COVID-19, enrolled during active disease. The V and J genes are TRBV29-1 and TRBJ1-1; no reliable D call. CDR3 sequence reads: CSVQSRLGGTEAFF. In DNA form, the CDR3 reads TGCAGCGTCCAGTCCCGACTGGGAGGAACTGAAGCTTTCTTT.